This TCR beta chain derives from a study of radiation and T cells in renal cell carcinoma. Turning to the study itself: Nephrectomy followed 15 Gy stereotactic body radiation by 4 weeks. General observations from the study: From baseline, blood top tumor clonotypes peaked at 2 weeks post-radiation. Baseline intratumoral clonotype presence is unknown without pretreatment biopsies.

Time point reported: baseline pretreatment blood. The treatment: 15 Gy SBRT to primary tumor, nephrectomy 4 weeks later. Blood was sampled at baseline, 2 weeks and 4 weeks after SBRT. Clones were sequenced by immunoSEQ multiplex PCR, and TCRdb holds only the in-frame ones, with some missing. The sample yields 150,000 or so clones, 88% seen once. The V gene end was trimmed by 5 bases and the J gene end by 9 bases; junction bases not matched to a gene: 10. The CDR3 runs 15 residues. From germline, CDR1 is SGHDN and CDR2 FVKESK. Details on this clone: Its antigen is undetermined.

The chain joins TRBV14 to TRBJ1-6; TRBD1 aligns across 7 bases. The receptor comes from a woman in her 70s with renal cell carcinoma. The specimen was blood, collected from a patient whose treatment included radiotherapy and nephrectomy. The CDR3 is CASSWVTGSGSPLHF. The DNA for the CDR3 is TGTGCCAGCAGCTGGGTGACAGGGTCAGGTTCACCCCTCCACTTT. The full variable domain, rest sourced from reference TRBV14 and TRBJ1-6, is EAGVTQFPSHSVIEKGQTVTLRCDPISGHDNLYWYRRVMGKEIKFLLHFVKESKQDESGMPNNRFLAERTGGTYSTLKVQPAELEDSGVYFCASSWVTGSGSPLHFGNGTRLTVT.